The 14 T cell receptor beta chains below were found in one sample sequenced in a study of cytomegalovirus exposure and HLA in healthy donors. The study ran its PCR with 60 Vbeta and 13 Jbeta primers. Sequenced by immunoSEQ multiplex PCR; TCRdb stores in-frame clones only, minus some. Among 110,000 to 150,000 clones listed, roughly 68% were seen once. The sequencing sample was made of PBMCs. The receptor source for this set is a man in his fifties or sixties in good health and CMV-seronegative.

The V gene is TRBV30, the J gene TRBJ1-4; perhaps TRBD1 as D (6 bases). The CDR3 totals 18 residues. Germline-derived CDR1 and CDR2 are GTSNPN and SVGIG (reference sequence). Trimming shortened V by 2 bases and J by 7 bases, and 26 bases separated the two germline ends. The CDR3 bases are TGTGCCTGGAGTCGACTAATCCCTGGACCAAAAGGGGGTGAAAAACTGTTTTTT. This gives the protein CAWSRLIPGPKGGEKLFF.

A word on this clone: The junction shows a germline mismatch at one end, possibly a read error. V is TRBV2 and J is TRBJ1-1, with 7 bases that match TRBD1. CDR3 length: 15 amino acids. The germline V gene encodes CDR1 SNHLY and CDR2 FYNNEI. CDR3 region: CAGSEVGQMNTEAFF. DNA of the CDR3: TGTGCCGGCAGTGAGGTGGGACAGATGAACACTGAAGCTTTCTTT.

This chain connects TRBV27 to TRBJ2-7; 7 nucleotides match TRBD1. Losses at the gene ends were 3 bases for V and 2 bases for J; bases not matched to a gene: 1. The germline gives CDR1 MNHEY, CDR2 SMNVEV (reference sequence). This CDR3 is 13 amino acids long. DNA of the CDR3: TGTGCCAGCAGTTTGACAGGGCCCTACGAGCAGTACTTC. Translating it yields CASSLTGPYEQYF.

This chain connects TRBV29-1 to TRBJ2-3; 9 nucleotides line up with TRBD1. Trimming removed 6 bases from V and 4 bases from J; junction bases left unmatched: 5. There are 13 residues in the CDR3. Germline CDR1 and CDR2: SQVTM and ANQGSEA. CDR3: CSVDRGWADTQYF. DNA for the CDR3: TGCAGCGTGGACAGGGGTTGGGCAGATACGCAGTATTTT.

The V and J genes are TRBV7-2 and TRBJ2-5; D may be TRBD2 (5 bases). Germline-derived CDR1 and CDR2 are SGHTA and FQGNSA. There are 14 residues in the CDR3. Trimming shortened V by 2 bases and J by 0 bases, and 7 bases separated the two germline ends. CDR3 bases: TGTGCCAGCAGCTTACTAGCCGACCAAGAGACCCAGTACTTC. It translates to CASSLLADQETQYF.

The gene calls are TRBV19 and TRBJ2-3; 11 bases fit TRBD2. This CDR3 comprises 18 residues. V shed 6 bases and J 2 bases; nucleotides not matched to a gene: 13. Looked up from germline, CDR1 is LNHDA and CDR2 is SQIVND (reference sequence). The CDR3 region is CASSLTPGTSGITDTQYF. In DNA form, the CDR3 reads TGTGCCAGTAGCCTAACACCCGGGACTAGCGGCATCACAGATACGCAGTATTTT.

The chain recombines TRBV10-2 with TRBJ1-2; 9 bases map to TRBD1. V trimming: 6 bases; J trimming: 8 bases; junction bases outside the gene matches: 4. This CDR3 is built from 12 residues. Germline CDR1 reads WSHSY; CDR2 reads SAAADI. This CDR3 reads CASRGQGGGYTF. The CDR3 region has the DNA TGCGCCAGCAGGGGACAGGGCGGCGGCTACACCTTC.

The genes are TRBV18 and TRBJ1-5; no definite D call. CDR3 length: 14 amino acids. CDR1 is KGHSH and CDR2 is LQKENI in the germline V gene. The V end lost 2 bases, the J end lost 2 bases, and 7 bases lay between the germline ends. The CDR3 loop is CASSPTGGNQPQHF. The CDR3 coding sequence is TGTGCCAGCTCACCAACTGGTGGCAATCAGCCCCAGCATTTT.

The chain is built from TRBV29-1 and TRBJ2-3; 12 nucleotides align to TRBD2. In germline, CDR1 is SQVTM, CDR2 ANQGSEA. With V trimmed by 6 bases and J by 0 bases, 1 base remained unmatched. This CDR3 has 14 residues. The CDR3 region has the DNA TGCAGCGTGGGGACTAGCGGGAGCACAGATACGCAGTATTTT. Translating it yields CSVGTSGSTDTQYF.

This chain connects TRBV15 to TRBJ2-7; D not resolved. Trimming cost V 0 bases and J 2 bases, with 11 bases left between them. Germline CDR1 and CDR2: LNHNV and YYDKDF (reference sequence). The CDR3 runs to 15 residues. Here the CDR3 reads CATSRERDTTYEQYF. CDR3 in DNA: TGTGCCACCAGCAGAGAAAGAGACACGACCTACGAGCAGTACTTC.

This chain connects TRBV2 to TRBJ2-1, with 8 bases aligning to TRBD1. Germline V gene lookup returns CDR1 SNHLY and CDR2 FYNNEI. The CDR3 consists of 14 residues. The V and J ends lost 1 base and 4 bases, in that order; junction bases with no gene match: 0. CDR3 nucleotides: TGTGCCAGCAGTGAAGGGACAGGGTACAATGAGCAGTTCTTC. As protein: CASSEGTGYNEQFF. The full variable domain, with the rest looked up from reference TRBV2 and TRBJ2-1, is EPEVTQTPSHQVTQMGQEVILRCVPISNHLYFYWYRQILGQKVEFLVSFYNNEISEKSEIFDDQFSVERPDGSNFTLKIRSTKLEDSAMYFCASSEGTGYNEQFFGPGTRLTVL.

This clone was seen only a few times. This sequence joins TRBV4-1 and TRBJ2-1, with D possibly being TRBD2 (5 bases). The CDR3 sequence is 14 residues long. The germline V and J ends were trimmed by 2 bases and 7 bases, with 12 bases remaining between them. CDR1 is MGHRA, CDR2 YSYEKL, per germline. CDR3: CASSQTPGLNEQFF. CDR3 coding DNA: TGCGCCAGCAGCCAAACTCCGGGATTGAATGAGCAGTTCTTC.

V usage is TRBV7-3 and J usage is TRBJ2-1, with 12 bases lining up with TRBD2. From germline, CDR1 is SGHTA and CDR2 FQGTGA. J lost 5 bases, V lost 3 bases, and 8 bases had no gene match. This CDR3 contains 17 residues. CDR3 sequence: CASSFTLAGGPHNEQFF. In DNA, the CDR3 is TGTGCCAGCAGCTTTACTCTAGCGGGAGGGCCCCACAATGAGCAGTTCTTC.

The chain joins TRBV4-2 to TRBJ1-2, with D unresolved. V lost 0 bases to trimming and J lost 2 bases, with 10 bases between them. CDR3 size: 15 residues. Germline-derived CDR1 and CDR2 are LGHNA and YNFKEQ. In DNA form, the CDR3 reads TGTGCCAGCAGCCAAGACTCTGCCCTAAACTATGGCTACACCTTC. This translates into CASSQDSALNYGYTF.